The 26 T cell receptor beta chains in this list originate from one sample, sequenced in a study of blood T cells in healthy people across ages. Combining a sample-barcoded 5' primer with a J-beta primer mix, a second PCR ran for about 7 to 11 cycles. In TCRdb, the 5' RACE reads were re-called with MiXCR into one record per CDR3 protein. The sample lists 600,000 to 1,000,000 distinct CDR3 sequences, roughly 60% occurring once. Input material: blood. These receptors all stem from a man aged 30 to 39 in good health.

The chain carries TRBV6-2 or TRBV6-3 and TRBJ2-5; D is unresolved. The J call may be faulty, since TRBJ2-7 better matches the DNA end. CDR1 and CDR2 from the germline V gene are MNHEY and SVGEGT. The CDR3 runs 14 residues. The CDR3 nucleotides are TGTGCCACAGAGCCCCTGCAGCACCACTACGAGCAGTACTTC. It is translated as CATEPLQHHYEQYF.

The gene calls are TRBV6-1 and TRBJ2-7; perhaps TRBD1 as D (5 bases). Germline assignment: CDR1 MNHNS and CDR2 SASEGT. Trimming took 3 bases from V and 2 from J, leaving 11 bases between them. The CDR3 sequence is 14 residues long. The CDR3 sequence is CASSEQVGPYEQYF. In DNA form, the CDR3 reads TGTGCCAGCAGTGAGCAGGTGGGGCCCTACGAGCAGTACTTC.

This clonotype was observed at least ten times. This sequence joins TRBV25-1 and TRBJ2-5, with 7 bases aligning to TRBD2. TRBJ2-7 explains the end of the DNA better; the J call may be wrong. The CDR3 covers 13 residues. Germline V CDR1 and CDR2: MGHDK, SYGVNS. In nucleotides, the CDR3 is TGTGCCAGCAAGAGGCGTTGGGGGGGCGAGCAGTACTTC. It is translated as CASKRRWGGEQYF.

The chain has TRBV6-5 and TRBJ2-1, with D possibly TRBD2 on 5 matching bases. The CDR3 runs to 14 residues. The germline V gene has CDR1 MNHEY and CDR2 SVGAGI. V dropped 0 bases and J dropped 10 bases, with 13 bases sitting between them. The chain's CDR3 is CASSYSSRGAEQFF. The CDR3 bases are TGTGCCAGCAGTTACTCCTCCCGGGGAGCGGAGCAGTTCTTC.

The chain couples TRBV15 to TRBJ2-5, with 7 bases that match TRBD2. J lost 10 bases, V lost 5 bases, and 10 bases had no gene match. The length of the CDR3 is 13 residues. Germline V gene data show CDR1 as LNHNV and CDR2 as YYDKDF (reference sequence). CDR3 DNA: TGTGCCACCAGCCGCCGTCAGGCGGGGGACCAGTACTTC. This encodes CATSRRQAGDQYF.

The gene calls are TRBV25-1 and TRBJ1-5; unclear D gene. Germline CDR1 MGHDK, CDR2 SYGVNS. CDR3 length equals 15 residues. Trimming took off 5 bases at V and 5 bases at J, with 16 bases between the two ends. DNA for the CDR3: TGTGCCAGCAGTCCACAGACTGCCCCCTATCAGCCCCAGCATTTT. Amino acids: CASSPQTAPYQPQHF.

Concerning this clonotype itself: This may be a read error, as it is one base from a much larger clone. The V and J genes are TRBV2 and TRBJ1-2, with TRBD1 as a possible D gene (5 bases). The CDR3 consists of 15 residues. Trimming cost V 1 base and J 6 bases, with 15 bases left between them. Germline CDR1 is SNHLY and CDR2 is FYNNEI. DNA of the CDR3: TGTGCCAGCAGTGAAGTGTTGGGGGGTGTCCATGGCTACACCTTC. The encoded protein is CASSEVLGGVHGYTF.

The V and J genes are TRBV7-9 and TRBJ1-6, with unresolved D. The CDR3 contains 16 residues. Trimming removed 5 bases at V and 2 bases at J, with 13 bases between. CDR1 is SEHNR and CDR2 is FQNEAQ in the germline V gene (reference sequence). CDR3 amino acids: CASSVRGDPYNSPLHF. The CDR3 DNA reads TGTGCCAGCAGCGTAAGAGGTGACCCCTATAATTCACCCCTCCACTTT.

This clonotype was observed a few times. The gene calls are TRBV7-2 and TRBJ2-6; D not certain. CDR3 size: 16 residues. The V end lost 4 bases, the J end lost 0 bases, and 10 bases lay between the germline ends. Germline CDR1 and CDR2: SGHTA and FQGNSA. The CDR3 reads CASSSVGRSGANVLTF. DNA of the CDR3: TGTGCCAGCAGCTCAGTGGGCCGCTCTGGGGCCAACGTCCTGACTTTC.

The chain uses TRBV5-1 and TRBJ2-7; perhaps TRBD2 as D (5 bases). The CDR3 runs 13 residues. Germline V gene data show CDR1 as SGHRS and CDR2 as YFSETQ. Trimming removed 4 bases from V and 2 bases from J, with 10 bases in between. The CDR3 spells CASSPGETYEQYF. The CDR3 DNA is TGCGCCAGCAGCCCCGGGGAGACCTACGAGCAGTACTTC. Drawing the rest from reference TRBV5-1 and TRBJ2-7, the complete variable domain is KAGVTQTPRYLIKTRGQQVTLSCSPISGHRSVSWYQQTPGQGLQFLFEYFSETQRNKGNFPGRFSGRQFSNSRSEMNVSTLELGDSALYLCASSPGETYEQYFGPGTRLTVT.

This chain connects TRBV5-1 to TRBJ1-2, with TRBD1 as a possible D gene (5 bases). Germline V CDR1 and CDR2: SGHRS, YFSETQ. The CDR3 covers 14 residues. V was trimmed by 1 base and J by 7 bases, leaving 14 bases between them. This CDR3 is CASSLIAGDSGYTF. CDR3 coding DNA: TGCGCCAGCAGCTTGATTGCGGGGGATAGTGGCTACACCTTC.

The chain employs TRBV7-4 and TRBJ1-1; D gene uncertain. The CDR3 spans 15 residues. V lost 2 bases, J lost 2 bases, and 12 bases lay in between. Germline values: CDR1 SGHVT, CDR2 SQSDAQ. CDR3 in amino acids: CASSLRLQNNTEAFF. CDR3 nucleotide sequence: TGTGCCAGCAGCTTACGGCTACAAAATAACACTGAAGCTTTCTTT.

The V gene is TRBV20-1, the J gene TRBJ2-1, with 8 bases fitting TRBD2. This CDR3 is built from 17 residues. CDR1 is DFQATT, CDR2 SNEGSKA, per germline (reference sequence). The V segment lost 6 bases and the J segment 0 bases; nucleotides outside the gene matches: 13. For the CDR3, the DNA is TGCAGTGCGATCGTCACGGGAGGGCCGAGCTCCTACAATGAGCAGTTCTTC. Translating gives CSAIVTGGPSSYNEQFF.

This chain links TRBV7-2 with TRBJ1-1; D gene unclear. Trimming left V 2 bases short and J 5 bases short, with 12 bases between. Germline V gene data show CDR1 as SGHTA and CDR2 as FQGNSA. The CDR3 spans 14 residues. The CDR3 nucleotides read TGTGCCAGCAGCTTACGGGAGGGAGGAACTGAAGCTTTCTTT. This sequence encodes CASSLREGGTEAFF. Full variable domain (missing parts from reference TRBV7-2 and TRBJ1-1): GAGVSQSPSNKVTEKGKDVELRCDPISGHTALYWYRQSLGQGLEFLIYFQGNSAPDKSGLPSDRFSAERTGGSVSTLTIQRTQQEDSAVYLCASSLREGGTEAFFGQGTRLTVV.

The chain joins TRBV4-2 to TRBJ1-1, with D possibly matching TRBD1 (5 bases). Germline CDR1 reads LGHNA; CDR2 reads YNFKEQ. Trimming took 0 bases from V and 8 from J, leaving 13 bases between them. The CDR3 is 14 amino acids. This chain's CDR3 is CASSQDHGQCEAFF. In DNA, the CDR3 is TGTGCCAGCAGCCAAGACCATGGACAATGCGAAGCTTTCTTT.

V gene TRBV5-1 combines with J gene TRBJ2-1, with 9 bases identical to TRBD1. The CDR3 runs 14 residues. The germline gives CDR1 SGHRS, CDR2 YFSETQ. V shed 6 bases, J shed 6 bases, and the junction held 7 bases outside the gene matches. CDR3 region: CASTQTGGPNEQFF. In nucleotides, the CDR3 is TGCGCCAGCACCCAGACAGGGGGTCCCAATGAGCAGTTCTTC.

This rearrangement joins TRBV28 to TRBJ2-6; no firm D call. The V end lost 8 bases, the J end lost 4 bases, and 12 bases lay between the germline ends. Germline CDR1 MDHEN, CDR2 SYDVKM. This CDR3 comprises 14 residues. This CDR3 is CASASVSGANVLTF. CDR3 in DNA: TGTGCCAGCGCCTCTGTGTCGGGGGCCAACGTCCTGACTTTC.

CDR3 sequence: CASSLASAGANYGYTF. The CDR3, as DNA: TGTGCCAGCAGCTTAGCGAGTGCAGGAGCTAACTATGGCTACACCTTC. V usage is TRBV7-8 and J usage is TRBJ1-2; D remains unclear. The V gene lost 0 bases and the J gene lost 0 bases, with 11 bases spanning the gap. This CDR3 has 16 amino acids. Per germline, CDR1 SGHVS and CDR2 FQNEAQ. Complete variable domain (other parts from reference TRBV7-8 and TRBJ1-2): GAGVSQSPRYKVAKRGQDVALRCDPISGHVSLFWYQQALGQGPEFLTYFQNEAQLDKSGLPSDRFFAERPEGSVSTLKIQRTQQEDSAVYLCASSLASAGANYGYTFGSGTRLTVV.

This chain connects TRBV12-3 or TRBV12-4 to TRBJ2-3; possible D gene TRBD2, 6 bases. V was pared by 7 bases and J by 1 base, with 18 bases between. The CDR3 is 16 amino acids. CDR3 in amino acids: CASNKLRAGRTDTQYF. In DNA, the CDR3 is TGTGCCAGCAACAAACTACGAGCGGGCCGCACAGATACGCAGTATTTT.

This clonotype has only a few counts. The V gene is TRBV6-4, the J gene TRBJ1-1, with a tentative D call TRBD1 (5 bases). This CDR3 is built from 16 residues. Germline lookup yields CDR1 MRHNA and CDR2 SNTAGT. The V gene lost 2 bases and the J gene lost 5 bases, with 18 bases spanning the gap. CDR3 protein: CASSDKGSVGRTEAFF. The CDR3 DNA follows: TGTGCCAGCAGTGACAAGGGGTCAGTGGGTCGGACTGAAGCTTTCTTT.

This clonotype was counted a few times. This chain connects TRBV7-9 to TRBJ2-7, with 9 bases identical to TRBD1. The junction had 10 bases not matched to a gene; V was cut back by 0 bases and J by 1 base. CDR1 and CDR2 from the germline V gene are SEHNR and FQNEAQ (reference sequence). The CDR3 has 18 residues. The CDR3 coding sequence is TGTGCCAGCAGCTTAGCGGAAACAGGGGGCATACGGTCCTACGAGCAGTACTTC. Its protein is CASSLAETGGIRSYEQYF.

This chain links TRBV7-2 with TRBJ2-5; maybe TRBD2 (6 bases). This CDR3 region has 15 residues. The germline gives CDR1 SGHTA, CDR2 FQGNSA. With 5 bases removed from V and 1 base from J, the gap between germline ends came to 14 bases. The CDR3 nucleotides are TGTGCCAGCAGCCATCCGAACGGGGGCCAAGAGACCCAGTACTTC. It specifies CASSHPNGGQETQYF.

The chain recombines TRBV19 with TRBJ1-1, with D unresolved. The CDR3 contains 10 residues. Germline assignment: CDR1 LNHDA and CDR2 SQIVND (reference sequence). Here the CDR3 reads CWAGYTEAFF. For the CDR3, the DNA is TGTTGGGCCGGGTACACTGAAGCTTTCTTT.

This rearrangement joins TRBV5-6 to TRBJ2-5, with D perhaps TRBD1 or TRBD2 (5 bases each). Judging by the DNA end, TRBJ2-7 fits better; the J call may be wrong. This CDR3 spans 15 amino acids. Germline V gene sequence: CDR1 SGHDT, CDR2 YYEEEE. CDR3 coding DNA: TGTGCCAGCAGCTTCATGCAGGGAGATCGGTACGAGCAGTACTTC. Translating it yields CASSFMQGDRYEQYF.

The chain couples TRBV5-1 to TRBJ2-6, with D uncertain. Looked up from germline, CDR1 is SGHRS and CDR2 is YFSETQ. V lost 0 bases to trimming and J lost 0 bases, with 10 bases between them. CDR3 length: 17 amino acids. The CDR3 DNA reads TGCGCCAGCAGCTTGGATGTAGGCTCCTCTGGGGCCAACGTCCTGACTTTC. It encodes CASSLDVGSSGANVLTF. Together with reference TRBV5-1 and TRBJ2-6, the CDR3 gives the full variable domain: KAGVTQTPRYLIKTRGQQVTLSCSPISGHRSVSWYQQTPGQGLQFLFEYFSETQRNKGNFPGRFSGRQFSNSRSEMNVSTLELGDSALYLCASSLDVGSSGANVLTFGAGSRLTVL.

This chain joins TRBV7-9 and TRBJ1-2; D remains unclear. CDR3 length: 13 residues. Trimming took off 5 bases at V and 7 bases at J, with 14 bases between the two ends. Germline V lookup: CDR1 SEHNR, CDR2 FQNEAQ (reference sequence). The CDR3 region is CASSATGSSGYTF. The DNA of the CDR3 is TGTGCCAGCAGCGCAACCGGGTCAAGTGGCTACACCTTC.